Below are 23 T cell receptor beta chains sequenced from a single sample in a study of T cells in Graves' hyperthyroidism and ophthalmopathy. Authors of the study amplified TCR beta CDR3 regions from RNA transcripts. HTBI primers were employed in a first-round RT-PCR of the TCR CDR3. Via MiXCR, TCRdb re-called the multiplex PCR reads, giving one row per CDR3 protein. Here the sample spans approximately 420,000 distinct CDR3 sequences, approximately 13% being singletons. Input material: blood. These receptors came from a young woman with Graves' hyperthyroidism.

This clonotype was seen many times. The chain has TRBV20-1 and TRBJ2-3; no clear D gene. Germline CDR1 DFQATT, CDR2 SNEGSKA (reference sequence). Deletions cut 6 bases from V and 0 bases from J, with 16 bases between. This CDR3 is 15 amino acids long. The CDR3 protein is CSAARREHSTDTQYF. The CDR3 coding sequence is TGCAGTGCGGCACGGCGAGAGCATAGCACAGATACGCAGTATTTT.

In its sample, this clonotype was seen many times. The chain employs TRBV28 and TRBJ1-5; D ambiguous. The CDR3 sequence is 13 residues long. The V gene's germline CDR1 is MDHEN and CDR2 SYDVKM. Trimming removed 9 bases at V and 5 bases at J, with 14 bases between. The DNA for the CDR3 is TGTGCCAGTACGGTGAGGGAGCATCAGCCCCAGCATTTT. Protein product: CASTVREHQPQHF. The entire variable domain, with the rest obtained from reference TRBV28 and TRBJ1-5, is as follows: DVKVTQSSRYLVKRTGEKVFLECVQDMDHENMFWYRQDPGLGLRLIYFSYDVKMKEKGDIPEGYSVSREKKERFSLILESASTNQTSMYLCASTVREHQPQHFGDGTRLSIL.

The sample holds many counts of this clonotype. V usage is TRBV5-6 and J usage is TRBJ2-7; the D is unclear. The V gene's germline CDR1 is SGHDT and CDR2 YYEEEE. V lost 0 bases to trimming and J lost 3 bases, with 13 bases between them. The CDR3 spans 15 residues. The CDR3 protein is CASSLVVGNSYEQYF. CDR3 bases: TGTGCCAGCAGCTTGGTGGTTGGGAATAGCTACGAGCAGTACTTC. The complete variable domain, with remaining parts taken from reference TRBV5-6 and TRBJ2-7, reads DAGVTQSPTHLIKTRGQQVTLRCSPKSGHDTVSWYQQALGQGPQFIFQYYEEEERQRGNFPDRFSGHQFPNYSSELNVNALLLGDSALYLCASSLVVGNSYEQYFGPGTRLTVT.

This clonotype was seen at least ten times. The chain links TRBV12-3 or TRBV12-4 to TRBJ1-2, with TRBD1 as a possible D gene (5 bases). This CDR3 comprises 14 residues. Trimming cost V 6 bases and J 6 bases, with 17 bases left between them. The CDR3 sequence: CASRRGTHENGYTF. The CDR3 DNA sequence: TGTGCCAGCAGGCGCGGGACCCATGAAAATGGCTACACCTTC.

This clonotype showed up many times. The gene calls are TRBV10-1 and TRBJ2-3; D gene unclear. The V and J ends lost 4 bases and 0 bases respectively, with 11 bases between them. CDR1 is WNHNN, CDR2 SYGVQD, per germline (reference sequence). CDR3 length: 15 residues. This CDR3 is CASSVGQSSTDTQYF. CDR3 sequence (DNA): TGCGCCAGCAGTGTAGGGCAGAGTAGCACAGATACGCAGTATTTT.

The table lists this clonotype with many counts. The chain combines TRBV11-1 with TRBJ1-2; no firm D call. This CDR3 is 14 amino acids long. The V and J ends lost 5 bases and 8 bases respectively, with 18 bases between them. Germline CDR1 SGHAT, CDR2 FQDESV (reference sequence). This CDR3 is CASSDETRTFGYTF. The CDR3 nucleotides are TGTGCCAGCAGCGACGAGACAAGGACTTTCGGCTACACCTTC.

This clonotype came up many times. V gene TRBV6-2 or TRBV6-3 combines with J gene TRBJ2-7; tentatively, D is TRBD1 or TRBD2 (5 bases each). This CDR3 has 14 amino acids. Trimming shortened V by 2 bases and J by 1 base, and 9 bases separated the two germline ends. CDR1 and CDR2 (germline): MNHEY, SVGEGT. CDR3 protein: CASSYGTASYEQYF. In DNA form, the CDR3 reads TGTGCCAGCAGTTACGGGACGGCTTCCTACGAGCAGTACTTC.

In this sample, this clonotype turned up many times. V usage is TRBV7-2 and J usage is TRBJ1-2; D perhaps matches TRBD1 (5 bases). CDR1 is SGHTA, CDR2 FQGNSA, per germline. The V end was cut by 1 base, the J end by 8 bases, with 14 bases between. CDR3 length: 14 amino acids. The CDR3 region has the DNA TGTGCCAGCAGCTTAGGACCGGGGCCCTGGGGCTACACCTTC. Its translation is CASSLGPGPWGYTF.

This clonotype occurred a few times. The chain joins TRBV4-2 to TRBJ1-1, with 7 bases that match TRBD1. CDR1 LGHNA and CDR2 YNFKEQ come from the germline V gene. The CDR3 totals 14 residues. With V trimmed by 0 bases and J by 4 bases, 2 bases remained unmatched. The CDR3 here is CASSQEDRATEAFF. The CDR3 DNA sequence: TGTGCCAGCAGCCAAGAAGACAGGGCCACTGAAGCTTTCTTT.

This clonotype was observed at least ten times. The chain couples TRBV3-1 to TRBJ2-7; 11 bases are a match to TRBD2. The CDR3 loop spans 14 amino acids. Per the germline V gene, CDR1 is LGHDT and CDR2 is YNNKEL (reference sequence). The junction had 3 bases not matched to a gene; V was cut back by 2 bases and J by 6 bases. The CDR3 loop reads CASSQHSGRAEQYF. Written as DNA, the CDR3 is TGTGCCAGCAGCCAACATAGCGGGAGGGCCGAGCAGTACTTC.

This clonotype was detected only a few times. The chain's CDR3 is CATRSSATDTQYF. For the CDR3, the DNA is TGTGCCACCAGGAGTTCCGCCACAGATACGCAGTATTTT. This chain links TRBV19 with TRBJ2-3, with unresolved D. Between the trimmed V and J ends, which lost 10 bases and 2 bases, there was a span of 13 bases. CDR1 LNHDA and CDR2 SQIVND come from the germline V gene (reference sequence). The CDR3 is made up of 13 amino acids.

This clonotype came up a few times. The chain carries TRBV7-8 and TRBJ2-2; no clear D. Germline V gene lookup returns CDR1 SGHVS and CDR2 FQNEAQ. The V and J ends lost 1 base and 1 base respectively, with 19 bases between them. This CDR3 comprises 19 residues. The CDR3 DNA reads TGTGCCAGCAGCTTAGTCCGTGTGCTCGTGACCCGGAACACCGGGGAGCTGTTTTTT. Residues: CASSLVRVLVTRNTGELFF.

This clonotype came up many times. The chain uses TRBV7-6 and TRBJ2-1; 8 bases are a match to TRBD2. The trim removed 5 bases at V and 7 bases at J, leaving 10 bases unmatched. The CDR3 has 15 residues. Germline CDR1 reads SGHVS; CDR2 reads FNYEAQ. As DNA, the CDR3 is TGTGCCAGCAGCCTAACCGGGACTAGTGAGAATGAGCAGTTCTTC. It is translated as CASSLTGTSENEQFF.

The chain has TRBV7-3 and TRBJ2-7; TRBD2 agrees at 10 bases. The V segment lost 5 bases and the J segment 5 bases; nucleotides outside the gene matches: 6. Germline V gene sequence: CDR1 SGHTA, CDR2 FQGTGA. This CDR3 has 14 residues. The CDR3 DNA follows: TGTGCCAGCAGCCCCCTAGCGGGAGCGAACGAGCAGTACTTC. It specifies CASSPLAGANEQYF.

V usage is TRBV29-1 and J usage is TRBJ2-5; D not certain. Germline loops: CDR1 SQVTM, CDR2 ANQGSEA. This CDR3 contains 13 residues. Trimming removed 7 bases from V and 0 bases from J, with 12 bases in between. This CDR3 reads CSGDLENQETQYF. The CDR3 coding sequence is TGCAGCGGTGATCTAGAGAACCAAGAGACCCAGTACTTC.

In its sample, this clonotype was seen many times. The chain joins TRBV10-3 to TRBJ2-3; 13 bases fit TRBD2. The CDR3 is 15 amino acids. Germline V gene data show CDR1 as ENHRY and CDR2 as SYGVKD. Trimming took 6 bases from V and 6 from J; bases not matched to a gene: 6. The CDR3 DNA is TGTGCCATCAGCTCCGGGACTAGCGGGATCGATACGCAGTATTTT. The encoded protein is CAISSGTSGIDTQYF.

This clonotype was seen a handful of times. This chain joins TRBV20-1 and TRBJ2-3; the match to TRBD2 covers 15 bases. The CDR3 loop spans 16 amino acids. J gave up 6 bases and V 5 bases, and 9 bases lay outside the gene matches. The germline gives CDR1 DFQATT, CDR2 SNEGSKA (reference sequence). CDR3 residues: CSAPRTSGRASDTQYF. DNA of the CDR3: TGCAGTGCTCCCCGGACTAGCGGGAGGGCATCGGATACGCAGTATTTT.

This clonotype was counted many times. The chain recombines TRBV13 with TRBJ2-7; TRBD2 aligns across 8 bases. The CDR3 sequence is 15 residues long. V shed 5 bases and J 2 bases; nucleotides not matched to a gene: 8. CDR1 and CDR2 from the germline V gene are PRHDT and FYEKMQ (reference sequence). Here the CDR3 DNA reads TGTGCCAGCAGCCCCGGGCTAGCGGGCCCCTACGAGCAGTACTTC. This gives the protein CASSPGLAGPYEQYF.

This clonotype was seen a handful of times. The chain joins TRBV10-2 to TRBJ1-6; tentative D call: TRBD1 (6 bases). The V gene lost 2 bases and the J gene lost 9 bases, with 14 bases spanning the gap. There are 15 residues in the CDR3. The V gene's germline CDR1 is WSHSY and CDR2 SAAADI. CDR3 coding DNA: TGCGCCAGCAGTGAGACGACAGGTGTGGGTTCACCCCTCCACTTT. This gives the protein CASSETTGVGSPLHF.

This clonotype was observed at least ten times. V and J are TRBV4-3 and TRBJ2-3, with D unclear. The CDR3 has 17 amino acids. The germline V gene encodes CDR1 LGHNA and CDR2 YSLEER. The germline V and J ends were trimmed by 0 bases and 2 bases, with 15 bases remaining between them. The CDR3 DNA sequence: TGCGCCAGCAGCCAAGATAGGTCTACCTTTTTCACAGATACGCAGTATTTT. This codes for CASSQDRSTFFTDTQYF.

This chain links TRBV27 with TRBJ2-2; either TRBD1 or TRBD2 may fit D (5 bases each). The CDR3 sequence is 14 residues long. Germline V gives CDR1 MNHEY, CDR2 SMNVEV (reference sequence). Trimming removed 3 bases from V and 2 bases from J, with 7 bases in between. The CDR3 DNA is TGTGCCAGCAGTTTCGGGACCAACACCGGGGAGCTGTTTTTT. Translating gives CASSFGTNTGELFF.

In this sample, this clonotype turned up once. The chain's CDR3 is CASSEISGRAGNEQFF. CDR3 sequence (DNA): TGTGCCAGCAGTGAAATAAGCGGGAGGGCGGGGAATGAGCAGTTCTTC. This chain connects TRBV6-1 to TRBJ2-1, with 10 bases identical to TRBD2. The CDR3 loop spans 16 amino acids. Per germline, CDR1 MNHNS and CDR2 SASEGT. With 2 bases clipped from V and 7 bases from J, the junction kept 8 bases outside the gene matches.

This clonotype was recorded many times. This sequence joins TRBV11-2 and TRBJ2-7, with D possibly TRBD1 on 6 matching bases. The CDR3 extends over 12 amino acids. V lost 5 bases, J lost 3 bases, and 8 bases lay in between. Germline lookup yields CDR1 SGHAT and CDR2 FQNNGV. DNA of the CDR3: TGTGCCAGCAGCCGACAGGACTACGAGCAGTACTTC. This codes for CASSRQDYEQYF.